The 21 T cell receptor beta chains listed next were all sequenced from one sample in a study of regulatory T cells in long-lasting Graves disease. Time point noted: persistent/refractory GD, antithyroid drugs over 5 years with positive TRAb. Construction of the TCR library relied on RNA isolated from PBMCs. Investigators prepared the TCR beta libraries by applying iRepertoire HTBI primers and Arm-PCR of CDR3 regions. TCRdb re-analysed the multiplex PCR reads in MiXCR, keeping a single row per CDR3 protein. This table has 650,000 to 850,000 distinct CDR3 sequences, around 30% appearing once. The sample was peripheral blood mononuclear cells (PBMCs), taken when the disease was refractory, from a patient treated with antithyroid drugs. Receptors originate from a female donor with Graves disease.

This rearrangement joins TRBV30 to TRBJ1-1; D unresolved. Germline V gene data show CDR1 as GTSNPN and CDR2 as SVGIG (reference sequence). CDR3 length: 12 residues. V lost 4 bases and J 1 base, leaving 7 bases between the germline ends. The CDR3 coding sequence is TGTGCCTGGAAGCAGAAGAACACTGAAGCTTTCTTT. Its protein is CAWKQKNTEAFF. The full variable domain, completed using reference TRBV30 and TRBJ1-1, is SQTIHQWPATLVQPVGSPLSLECTVEGTSNPNLYWYRQAAGRGLQLLFYSVGIGQISSEVPQNLSASRPQDRQFILSSKKLLLSDSGFYLCAWKQKNTEAFFGQGTRLTVV.

This clonotype was seen ten or more times. The gene calls are TRBV7-9 and TRBJ1-5, with D maybe TRBD1 (6 bases). Per the germline V gene, CDR1 is SEHNR and CDR2 is FQNEAQ (reference sequence). The CDR3 loop spans 16 amino acids. V was pared by 0 bases and J by 3 bases, with 12 bases between. DNA of the CDR3: TGTGCCAGCAGCTTAGCCAAGGACAGTCACAATCAGCCCCAGCATTTT. Translating gives CASSLAKDSHNQPQHF.

The chain joins TRBV27 to TRBJ2-5; 12 bases are a match to TRBD2. CDR1 is MNHEY and CDR2 is SMNVEV in the germline V gene (reference sequence). CDR3 length equals 20 residues. V dropped 5 bases and J dropped 3; count of bases not matched to a gene: 19. This CDR3 reads CASSRGDREPGLAGEETQYF. The CDR3 nucleotides read TGTGCCAGCAGTCGAGGGGACAGAGAACCGGGACTAGCGGGCGAAGAGACCCAGTACTTC.

The sample holds many counts of this clonotype. In DNA form, the CDR3 reads TGTGCCAGCAGTGAAGAGGGCAGGGTGAACACTGAAGCTTTCTTT. Translated: CASSEEGRVNTEAFF. This chain uses TRBV2 with TRBJ1-1; TRBD1 might be the D (5 bases). CDR1 and CDR2 from the germline V gene are SNHLY and FYNNEI. The CDR3 runs 15 residues. V was pared by 1 base and J by 0 bases, with 9 bases between.

The table lists this clonotype with a few counts. The chain employs TRBV7-9 and TRBJ1-1, with D possibly matching TRBD1 (6 bases). Trimming removed 4 bases at V and 4 bases at J, with 19 bases between. Germline CDR1 is SEHNR and CDR2 is FQNEAQ (reference sequence). The CDR3 loop spans 16 amino acids. CDR3 sequence: CASSSRGNRDGTEAFF. In DNA form, the CDR3 reads TGTGCCAGCAGCTCTAGGGGTAACAGGGACGGCACTGAAGCTTTCTTT.

This clonotype was seen more than once but under ten times. The chain is built from TRBV12-3 or TRBV12-4 and TRBJ2-2; 8 bases are shared with TRBD1. The CDR3 spans 14 residues. J gave up 4 bases and V 6 bases, and 4 bases lay outside the gene matches. The CDR3 protein is CASRQTGVTGELFF. DNA of the CDR3: TGTGCCAGCAGACAGACAGGGGTCACCGGGGAGCTGTTTTTT.

V usage is TRBV20-1 and J usage is TRBJ2-7, with 10 bases aligning to TRBD2. This CDR3 contains 15 residues. Germline V gene data show CDR1 as DFQATT and CDR2 as SNEGSKA (reference sequence). The V and J ends lost 0 bases and 4 bases, in that order; junction bases with no gene match: 6. CDR3 region: CSAREGSGRAYEQYF. For the CDR3, the DNA is TGCAGTGCTAGAGAAGGGAGCGGGAGGGCATACGAGCAGTACTTC.

The V call is TRBV7-9, the J call TRBJ2-5; 7 bases are shared with TRBD2. CDR3 size: 14 residues. The V and J ends lost 3 bases and 3 bases, in that order; junction bases with no gene match: 4. Germline V lookup: CDR1 SEHNR, CDR2 FQNEAQ (reference sequence). The CDR3 bases are TGTGCCAGCAGCTTGGGAGGGGAAAAAGAGACCCAGTACTTC. Translating gives CASSLGGEKETQYF. The entire variable domain, with the rest obtained from reference TRBV7-9 and TRBJ2-5, is as follows: DTGVSQNPRHKITKRGQNVTFRCDPISEHNRLYWYRQTLGQGPEFLTYFQNEAQLEKSRLLSDRFSAERPKGSFSTLEIQRTEQGDSAMYLCASSLGGEKETQYFGPGTRLLVL.

The chain recombines TRBV4-1 with TRBJ1-5; TRBD1 aligns across 7 bases. This CDR3 has 18 residues. Germline V gives CDR1 MGHRA, CDR2 YSYEKL. V dropped 2 bases and J dropped 3; count of bases not matched to a gene: 13. The CDR3 protein is CASSQSSGRGCNNQPQHF. CDR3 nucleotides: TGCGCCAGCAGCCAATCGTCCGGCAGGGGGTGTAACAATCAGCCCCAGCATTTT.

The genes are TRBV6-2 or TRBV6-3 and TRBJ2-1; 12 bases match TRBD2. From germline, CDR1 is MNHEY and CDR2 SVGEGT. This CDR3 is 16 amino acids long. V shed 2 bases and J 6 bases; nucleotides not matched to a gene: 5. Written as DNA, the CDR3 is TGTGCCAGCAGTTACGACACTAGCGGGAGGACCAATGAGCAGTTCTTC. This translates into CASSYDTSGRTNEQFF.

This clonotype was picked up many times. The chain links TRBV3-1 to TRBJ2-5, with 11 bases lining up with TRBD1. The V segment lost 5 bases and the J segment 5 bases; nucleotides outside the gene matches: 4. Germline V gives CDR1 LGHDT, CDR2 YNNKEL (reference sequence). The CDR3 totals 14 residues. CDR3 region: CASSSGQGVETQYF. The CDR3 DNA reads TGTGCCAGCAGCTCGGGACAGGGGGTGGAGACCCAGTACTTC.

The rearrangement joins TRBV19 to TRBJ1-5, with D unclear. The CDR3 is made up of 15 amino acids. CDR1 is LNHDA, CDR2 SQIVND, per germline (reference sequence). With 2 bases removed from V and 10 bases from J, the gap between germline ends came to 18 bases. CDR3 DNA: TGTGCCAGTAGTATAAACGATTGGCAGGCTAACCCCCAGCATTTT. This codes for CASSINDWQANPQHF.

The chain couples TRBV24-1 to TRBJ1-5; no clear D. V lost 7 bases to trimming and J lost 0 bases, with 21 bases between them. Germline loops: CDR1 KGHDR, CDR2 SFDVKD. This CDR3 comprises 18 residues. The CDR3 region is CATRYTLPFSYSNQPQHF. CDR3 in DNA: TGTGCCACCAGATACACTTTACCATTTTCATATAGCAATCAGCCCCAGCATTTT.

A few counts support this clonotype. A much larger clone lies a single base off, so this may be a read error. This chain joins TRBV11-2 and TRBJ2-1, with D unclear. CDR1 is SGHAT, CDR2 FQNNGV, per germline. Between the trimmed V and J ends, which lost 2 bases and 10 bases, there was a span of 6 bases. This CDR3 comprises 11 residues. CDR3 nucleotides: TGTGCCAGCAGCTTACAGAGGGAGCAGTTCTTC. Its translation: CASSLQREQFF.

This clonotype showed up many times. The chain couples TRBV2 to TRBJ1-1, with 8 bases aligning to TRBD1. Germline V gene lookup returns CDR1 SNHLY and CDR2 FYNNEI. The CDR3 contains 12 residues. V gave up 3 bases and J gave up 7 bases; unmatched junction bases: 1. As DNA, the CDR3 is TGTGCCAGCAGTGACGACAGGGGTGAAGCTTTCTTT. It translates to CASSDDRGEAFF.

This clonotype was recorded a few times. The DNA for the CDR3 is TGTGCCAGCAGCTTACTATTGGGGACCGGGGAGCTGTTTTTT. The encoded protein is CASSLLLGTGELFF. This sequence joins TRBV6-5 and TRBJ2-2; no reliable D call. V lost 6 bases and J 5 bases, leaving 13 bases between the germline ends. The CDR3 runs to 14 residues. Germline V gives CDR1 MNHEY, CDR2 SVGAGI.

The chain combines TRBV9 with TRBJ2-7; TRBD1 aligns across 9 bases. Germline lookup yields CDR1 SGDLS and CDR2 YYNGEE. J lost 3 bases, V lost 4 bases, and 5 bases had no gene match. The length of the CDR3 is 14 residues. CDR3 in DNA: TGTGCCAGCAGCTCGGGACAGGGAAACTACGAGCAGTACTTC. Translating it yields CASSSGQGNYEQYF.

Worth noting for this clonotype: Likely a read error: the CDR3 ends without its conserved phenylalanine or tryptophan. The chain's CDR3 is CASSLPGVNTEAFS. For the CDR3, the DNA is TGTGCCAGCAGCCTACCAGGGGTGAACACTGAAGCTTTCTCT. The chain is built from TRBV7-9 and TRBJ1-1, with a tentative D call TRBD1 (6 bases). The germline V gene encodes CDR1 SEHNR and CDR2 FQNEAQ (reference sequence). The CDR3 contains 14 residues. V lost 5 bases, J lost 0 bases, and 10 bases lay in between.

As to this clonotype: The junction does not match germline at one end; this may be a read error. J is TRBJ2-4 and V is TRBV6-4, with 10 positions matching TRBD2. Germline V gives CDR1 MRHNA, CDR2 SNTAGT. The CDR3 is 15 residues long. The DNA for the CDR3 is TGTGCCAGCAGTTACTCTAGCGGGAGAAGTAACATTCAGTACTTC. As protein: CASSYSSGRSNIQYF.

The V gene is TRBV3-1, the J gene TRBJ1-2; D remains ambiguous. The germline V gene has CDR1 LGHDT and CDR2 YNNKEL (reference sequence). The CDR3 runs 14 residues. Trimming removed 0 bases at V and 4 bases at J, with 9 bases between. The CDR3: CASSQDGSIYGYTF. The CDR3 DNA reads as TGTGCCAGCAGCCAAGACGGAAGCATCTATGGCTACACCTTC. The full variable domain, with the rest looked up from reference TRBV3-1 and TRBJ1-2, is DTAVSQTPKYLVTQMGNDKSIKCEQNLGHDTMYWYKQDSKKFLKIMFSYNNKELIINETVPNRFSPKSPDKAHLNLHINSLELGDSAVYFCASSQDGSIYGYTFGSGTRLTVV.

The gene calls are TRBV27 and TRBJ2-5; 10 nucleotides match TRBD2. Germline V gene sequence: CDR1 MNHEY, CDR2 SMNVEV (reference sequence). The CDR3 contains 18 residues. V dropped 2 bases and J dropped 5; count of bases not matched to a gene: 14. The CDR3 reads CASSLAPVLAGVTETQYF. Here the CDR3 DNA reads TGTGCCAGCAGTTTAGCCCCTGTGCTAGCGGGAGTTACGGAGACCCAGTACTTC.